The 32 T cell receptor beta chains below were found in one sample sequenced in a study of cytomegalovirus exposure and HLA in healthy donors. PCR primers comprised 60 Vbeta and 13 Jbeta primers. Sequenced by immunoSEQ multiplex PCR; TCRdb stores in-frame clones only, minus some. The sample holds 100,000 to 150,000 clones, around three quarters seen once. Sample: PBMCs. The receptor set was obtained from a young man in good health and CMV-seronegative.

The chain couples TRBV6-6 to TRBJ2-1; maybe TRBD2 (5 bases). The CDR3 has 13 amino acids. Germline CDR1 and CDR2: MNHNY and SVGAGI (reference sequence). The V end lost 6 bases, the J end lost 0 bases, and 6 bases lay between the germline ends. The CDR3 sequence is CASSRGSYNEQFF. The CDR3 DNA is TGTGCCAGCAGCCGGGGCTCCTACAATGAGCAGTTCTTC.

This clone was detected once. V and J are TRBV11-2 and TRBJ2-7; 11 bases agree with TRBD1. Germline V CDR1 and CDR2: SGHAT, FQNNGV. The CDR3 contains 14 residues. With V trimmed by 5 bases and J by 6 bases, 6 bases remained unmatched. The CDR3 coding sequence is TGTGCCAGCAGCGGGGGGACAGGGGGTTCCGAGCAGTACTTC. Its translation: CASSGGTGGSEQYF.

The chain employs TRBV7-3 and TRBJ2-1, with 12 bases matching TRBD2. Trimming at V came to 4 bases and at J to 1 base, leaving 8 bases not matched to a gene. Looked up from germline, CDR1 is SGHTA and CDR2 is FQGTGA. The CDR3 is made up of 18 amino acids. Here the CDR3 DNA reads TGTGCCAGCAGCTGGGGTGGGACTAGCGGGTTTTCCTACAATGAGCAGTTCTTC. Amino acid sequence: CASSWGGTSGFSYNEQFF. Using reference TRBV7-3 and TRBJ2-1 for the parts outside the CDR3, the full variable domain is GAGVSQTPSNKVTEKGKYVELRCDPISGHTALYWYRQSLGQGPEFLIYFQGTGAADDSGLPNDRFFAVRPEGSVSTLKIQRTERGDSAVYLCASSWGGTSGFSYNEQFFGPGTRLTVL.

V and J are TRBV6-1 and TRBJ2-7, with 7 nucleotides matching TRBD1. This CDR3 has 14 amino acids. Per the germline V gene, CDR1 is MNHNS and CDR2 is SASEGT. The J segment lost 4 bases and the V segment lost 6 bases, leaving 9 bases of the junction unmatched. In nucleotides, the CDR3 is TGTGCCAGCAGAACCACCCACAGGGGTTACGAGCAGTACTTC. Translation: CASRTTHRGYEQYF.

The chain joins TRBV4-1 to TRBJ2-2, with D possibly TRBD1 on 5 matching bases. The CDR3 has 14 residues. The V and J ends lost 6 bases and 1 base respectively, with 9 bases between them. Germline CDR1 MGHRA, CDR2 YSYEKL. This chain's CDR3 is CASRGAMNTGELFF. The CDR3 DNA is TGCGCCAGCAGAGGGGCTATGAACACCGGGGAGCTGTTTTTT.

The table lists this clone with a few counts. The chain combines TRBV4-2 with TRBJ1-2, with unresolved D. Per the germline V gene, CDR1 is LGHNA and CDR2 is YNFKEQ. V lost 3 bases, J lost 4 bases, and 6 bases lay in between. CDR3 size: 12 residues. The CDR3 DNA is TGTGCCAGCAGCCAGGGAGTCTATGGCTACACCTTC. Its protein is CASSQGVYGYTF.

V and J are TRBV7-6 and TRBJ2-7, with TRBD1 as a possible D gene (6 bases). Trimming removed 5 bases at V and 1 base at J, with 12 bases between. There are 14 residues in the CDR3. CDR1 is SGHVS and CDR2 is FNYEAQ in the germline V gene. CDR3 loop: CASSPVDSSYEQYF. The CDR3 bases are TGTGCCAGCAGCCCCGTGGACAGTTCCTACGAGCAGTACTTC.

This sequence joins TRBV9 and TRBJ1-1, with D possibly TRBD1 on 6 matching bases. Germline values: CDR1 SGDLS, CDR2 YYNGEE. This CDR3 comprises 13 residues. The V gene lost 3 bases and the J gene lost 7 bases, with 13 bases spanning the gap. The CDR3 protein is CASSGGGVLEAFF. CDR3 coding DNA: TGTGCCAGCAGCGGGGGGGGCGTACTTGAAGCTTTCTTT.

The chain carries TRBV29-1 and TRBJ2-3; 7 bases line up with TRBD2. CDR3 length: 16 amino acids. Trimming removed 1 base from V and 4 bases from J; junction bases left unmatched: 11. Germline CDR1 is SQVTM and CDR2 is ANQGSEA. The CDR3 here is CSVEGPGGRSADTQYF. The CDR3 DNA sequence: TGCAGCGTTGAAGGACCAGGCGGGAGATCGGCAGATACGCAGTATTTT.

The chain links TRBV4-3 to TRBJ2-7, with 8 bases aligning to TRBD1. Germline CDR1 reads LGHNA; CDR2 reads YSLEER. V gave up 0 bases and J gave up 4 bases; unmatched junction bases: 5. The CDR3 has 15 amino acids. The CDR3 nucleotides read TGCGCCAGCAGCCAAGAGGTGACAGGGGTTTACGAGCAGTACTTC. This encodes CASSQEVTGVYEQYF.

This rearrangement joins TRBV7-2 to TRBJ1-1; D is unclear. From germline, CDR1 is SGHTA and CDR2 FQGNSA. There are 14 residues in the CDR3. V lost 5 bases and J 0 bases, leaving 10 bases between the germline ends. CDR3 sequence: CASSPTGVNTEAFF. The CDR3 DNA follows: TGTGCCAGCAGCCCAACCGGGGTGAACACTGAAGCTTTCTTT.

V and J are TRBV5-1 and TRBJ1-1; D perhaps matches TRBD1 (5 bases). Trimming removed 1 base from V and 5 bases from J, with 12 bases in between. The CDR3 is 14 residues long. Germline V gene sequence: CDR1 SGHRS, CDR2 YFSETQ. CDR3 DNA: TGCGCCAGCAGCTTGCAGGGTGGAAAAACTGAAGCTTTCTTT. The encoded protein is CASSLQGGKTEAFF.

This chain's CDR3 is CSVGTRLSYEQYF. The CDR3 region has the DNA TGCAGCGTTGGTACTAGGCTCTCCTACGAGCAGTACTTC. This sequence joins TRBV29-1 and TRBJ2-7, with a tentative D call TRBD2 (5 bases). The CDR3 has 13 residues. V was clipped by 4 bases and J by 0 bases, with 10 bases between them. CDR1 and CDR2 (germline): SQVTM, ANQGSEA.

This rearrangement joins TRBV7-9 to TRBJ1-3, with D unclear. Trimming removed 5 bases at V and 9 bases at J, with 17 bases between. The CDR3 is 14 amino acids. Germline CDR1 is SEHNR and CDR2 is FQNEAQ (reference sequence). The CDR3 coding sequence is TGTGCCAGCAGCCAAGGGCCTACTGGAGGCACCATATATTTT. Protein: CASSQGPTGGTIYF.

The V gene is TRBV6-6, the J gene TRBJ2-5; no reliable D call. This CDR3 is built from 12 residues. Germline loops: CDR1 MNHNY, CDR2 SVGAGI (reference sequence). V dropped 6 bases and J dropped 1 base, with 6 bases sitting between them. For the CDR3, the DNA is TGTGCCAGCAGCCTTCTCCAAGAGACCCAGTACTTC. Protein product: CASSLLQETQYF.

The chain joins TRBV5-1 to TRBJ2-1; TRBD1 matches 11 bases. Germline V gene sequence: CDR1 SGHRS, CDR2 YFSETQ. The CDR3 extends over 17 amino acids. The junction had 12 bases not matched to a gene; V was cut back by 1 base and J by 9 bases. The CDR3 region is CASSLSSGTGGYGEQFF. CDR3 DNA: TGCGCCAGCAGCTTGAGTTCCGGGACAGGGGGTTATGGTGAGCAGTTCTTC. The full variable domain, in which reference TRBV5-1 and TRBJ2-1 provide the parts outside the CDR3, is KAGVTQTPRYLIKTRGQQVTLSCSPISGHRSVSWYQQTPGQGLQFLFEYFSETQRNKGNFPGRFSGRQFSNSRSEMNVSTLELGDSALYLCASSLSSGTGGYGEQFFGPGTRLTVL.

V and J are TRBV28 and TRBJ2-3; TRBD2 is a possible D gene (6 bases). CDR1 is MDHEN and CDR2 is SYDVKM in the germline V gene. The CDR3 runs to 15 residues. Between the trimmed V and J ends, which lost 5 bases and 2 bases, there was a span of 14 bases. CDR3 in DNA: TGTGCCAGCAGTCCCCCGCCGGGGGACACAGATACGCAGTATTTT. The encoded protein is CASSPPPGDTDTQYF.

This chain uses TRBV2 with TRBJ2-5; possible D gene TRBD2, 5 bases. Deletions cut 3 bases from V and 2 bases from J, with 7 bases between. Germline lookup yields CDR1 SNHLY and CDR2 FYNNEI. The CDR3 covers 13 residues. This chain's CDR3 is CASSDTGQETQYF. CDR3 coding DNA: TGTGCCAGCAGTGACACGGGGCAAGAGACCCAGTACTTC.

V usage is TRBV27 and J usage is TRBJ1-4; D call uncertain. Germline lookup yields CDR1 MNHEY and CDR2 SMNVEV (reference sequence). This CDR3 has 13 residues. V lost 6 bases and J lost 5, with 10 bases in between. CDR3 nucleotides: TGTGCCAGCAGCCGGTTCGCCAATGAAAAACTGTTTTTT. Translated: CASSRFANEKLFF.

The rearrangement joins TRBV5-6 to TRBJ2-7; TRBD1 aligns across 8 bases. V gave up 5 bases and J gave up 6 bases; unmatched junction bases: 4. This CDR3 contains 12 residues. Germline-derived CDR1 and CDR2 are SGHDT and YYEEEE. In DNA form, the CDR3 reads TGTGCCAGCAGTCAGACAGGGGTCGAGCAGTACTTC. Amino acids: CASSQTGVEQYF.

The V call is TRBV10-2, the J call TRBJ2-1, with D unresolved. The CDR3 runs 12 residues. The germline CDR1 and CDR2 sequences are WSHSY and SAAADI. Trimming left V 8 bases short and J 4 bases short, with 9 bases between. Here the CDR3 reads CASGTTYNEQFF. The CDR3 nucleotides are TGCGCCAGCGGAACTACTTACAATGAGCAGTTCTTC.

This clone was observed a handful of times. V and J are TRBV27 and TRBJ1-2, with 8 bases fitting TRBD1. Germline V gives CDR1 MNHEY, CDR2 SMNVEV (reference sequence). With V trimmed by 4 bases and J by 5 bases, 3 bases remained unmatched. This CDR3 region has 13 residues. Here the CDR3 reads CASSSGQGYGYTF. CDR3 bases: TGTGCCAGCAGTTCCGGACAGGGATATGGCTACACCTTC.

The V call is TRBV11-3, the J call TRBJ1-1; TRBD1 matches 8 bases. Unmatched junction bases numbered 5, after V lost 5 bases and J lost 0 bases. Germline assignment: CDR1 SGHNT and CDR2 YENEEA. The CDR3 loop spans 15 amino acids. The CDR3: CASSPTGDVNTEAFF. The CDR3 nucleotides are TGTGCCAGCAGCCCGACAGGGGATGTGAACACTGAAGCTTTCTTT.

V usage is TRBV11-2 and J usage is TRBJ1-1; D possibly corresponds to TRBD1 (6 bases). Germline V gene sequence: CDR1 SGHAT, CDR2 FQNNGV. Deletions cut 5 bases from V and 6 bases from J, with 16 bases between. This CDR3 comprises 14 residues. The chain's CDR3 is CASSILRGIAEAFF. CDR3 nucleotides: TGTGCCAGCAGCATACTCAGGGGAATCGCTGAAGCTTTCTTT.

This rearrangement joins TRBV6-1 to TRBJ1-1; D remains unclear. This CDR3 contains 13 residues. Germline CDR1 reads MNHNS; CDR2 reads SASEGT. The germline V and J ends were trimmed by 2 bases and 4 bases, with 8 bases remaining between them. The CDR3 DNA reads TGTGCCAGCAGTGAACAGCGAGGCACTGAAGCTTTCTTT. It translates to CASSEQRGTEAFF.

CDR3 protein: CASSEEGVRTEAFF. CDR3 bases: TGTGCCAGCAGTGAAGAAGGGGTTCGGACTGAAGCTTTCTTT. This sequence joins TRBV2 and TRBJ1-1; TRBD1 is a possible D gene (5 bases). The CDR3 loop spans 14 amino acids. CDR1 is SNHLY, CDR2 FYNNEI, per germline. The V end lost 1 base, the J end lost 5 bases, and 11 bases lay between the germline ends.

The chain carries TRBV10-3 and TRBJ1-3, with D unresolved. The V gene lost 6 bases and the J gene lost 4 bases, with 10 bases spanning the gap. The CDR3 has 13 residues. Germline values: CDR1 ENHRY, CDR2 SYGVKD. Here the CDR3 DNA reads TGTGCCATCAGGCGACTGACGGGAAACACCATATATTTT. Encoded protein: CAIRRLTGNTIYF.

This clone has just one count. This rearrangement joins TRBV28 to TRBJ1-4; the D gene is possibly TRBD1 (6 bases). The V gene lost 1 base and the J gene lost 6 bases, with 12 bases spanning the gap. CDR3 length: 15 amino acids. Germline-derived CDR1 and CDR2 are MDHEN and SYDVKM. As DNA, the CDR3 is TGTGCCAGCAGTTTATCGGGGGGGCAGCATGAAAAACTGTTTTTT. It is translated as CASSLSGGQHEKLFF.

The chain couples TRBV30 to TRBJ2-7; 11 bases fit TRBD2. CDR1 is GTSNPN and CDR2 is SVGIG in the germline V gene (reference sequence). Losses at the gene ends were 5 bases for V and 0 bases for J; bases not matched to a gene: 3. The CDR3 is 14 amino acids. CDR3 DNA: TGTGCCTGGGACACTAGCGGGAGCTCCTACGAGCAGTACTTC. Its protein is CAWDTSGSSYEQYF.

V gene TRBV28 combines with J gene TRBJ2-1; 7 nucleotides agree with TRBD1. The CDR3 spans 14 residues. V lost 6 bases, J lost 3 bases, and 5 bases stayed unmatched. Germline V lookup: CDR1 MDHEN, CDR2 SYDVKM. CDR3 nucleotides: TGTGCCAGCAGCCCCGGGACAGACTACAATGAGCAGTTCTTC. It specifies CASSPGTDYNEQFF.

With respect to this clone: Other DNA sequences within the sample encode an identical CDR3. The V gene is TRBV18, the J gene TRBJ1-2, with 7 nucleotides matching TRBD1. CDR3 length: 14 residues. CDR1 is KGHSH and CDR2 is LQKENI in the germline V gene. V was pared by 0 bases and J by 3 bases, with 1 base of the junction left unmatched. The CDR3 sequence is CASSPPGTDYGYTF. The CDR3 DNA reads as TGTGCCAGCTCACCACCTGGGACAGACTATGGCTACACCTTC.

This chain links TRBV11-1 with TRBJ2-6; D not certain. The CDR3 spans 14 residues. V dropped 2 bases and J dropped 4 bases, with 6 bases sitting between them. CDR1 is SGHAT, CDR2 FQDESV, per germline (reference sequence). The CDR3 is CASSLMAGANVLTF. As DNA, the CDR3 is TGTGCCAGCAGCTTAATGGCCGGGGCCAACGTCCTGACTTTC.